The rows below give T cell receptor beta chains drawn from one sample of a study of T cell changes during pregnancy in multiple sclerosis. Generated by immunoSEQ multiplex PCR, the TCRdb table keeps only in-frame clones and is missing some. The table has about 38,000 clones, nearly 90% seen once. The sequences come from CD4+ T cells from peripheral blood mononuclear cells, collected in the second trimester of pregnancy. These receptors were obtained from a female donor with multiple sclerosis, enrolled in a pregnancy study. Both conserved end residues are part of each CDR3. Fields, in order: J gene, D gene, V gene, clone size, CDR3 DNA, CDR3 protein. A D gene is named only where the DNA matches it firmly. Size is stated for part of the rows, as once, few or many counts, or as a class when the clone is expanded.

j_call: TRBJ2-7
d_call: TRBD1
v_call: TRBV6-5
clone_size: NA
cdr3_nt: TGTGCCAGCAGTTACTCACAGGGGAACGAGCAGTACTTC
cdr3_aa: CASSYSQGNEQYF

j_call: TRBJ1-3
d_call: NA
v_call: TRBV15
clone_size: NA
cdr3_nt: TGTGCCACCAGCAGAGATATCGGGGTAAGAAACACCATATATTTT
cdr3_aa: CATSRDIGVRNTIYF

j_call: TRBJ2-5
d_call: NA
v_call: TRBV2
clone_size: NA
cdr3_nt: TGTGCCAGCAAGGCCACAGCCCAAGAGACCCAGTACTTC
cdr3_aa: CASKATAQETQYF

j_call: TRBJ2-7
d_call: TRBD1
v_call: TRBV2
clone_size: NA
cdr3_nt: TGTGCCAGCAAGACAGGGGTCACCTACGAGCAGTACTTC
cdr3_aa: CASKTGVTYEQYF

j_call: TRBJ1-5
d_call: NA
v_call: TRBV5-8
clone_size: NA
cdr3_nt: TGTGCCAGCAGCCACAATAGCAATCAGCCCCAGCATTTT
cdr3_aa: CASSHNSNQPQHF

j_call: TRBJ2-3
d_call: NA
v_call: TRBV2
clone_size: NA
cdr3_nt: TGTGCCAGCAAATTAGTGGTACTAGCAAGCACAGATACGCAGTATTTT
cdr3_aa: CASKLVVLASTDTQYF

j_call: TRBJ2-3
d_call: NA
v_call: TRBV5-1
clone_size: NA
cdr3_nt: TGCGCCAGCAGCTTGGGAGTGTTGGGCACAGATACGCAGTATTTT
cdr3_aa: CASSLGVLGTDTQYF

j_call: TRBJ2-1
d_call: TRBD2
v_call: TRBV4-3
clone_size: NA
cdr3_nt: TGCGCCAGCAGCCAAGATCTACTAGCGGGATTTCTTGAGCAGTTCTTC
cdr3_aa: CASSQDLLAGFLEQFF

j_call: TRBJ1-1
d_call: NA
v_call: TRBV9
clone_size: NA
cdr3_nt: TGTGCCAGCAGCGTAGGCGGGTACACTGAAGCTTTCTTT
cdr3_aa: CASSVGGYTEAFF

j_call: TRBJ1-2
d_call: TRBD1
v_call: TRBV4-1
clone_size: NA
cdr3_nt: TGCGCCAGCAGCCGAGAGGACAGGGAAAGCTATGGCTACACCTTC
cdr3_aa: CASSREDRESYGYTF

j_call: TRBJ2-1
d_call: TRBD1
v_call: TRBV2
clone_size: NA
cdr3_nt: TGTGCCAGCAGTGAATGGACCAGACAGGGGATCTCCTACAATGAGCAGTTCTTC
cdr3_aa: CASSEWTRQGISYNEQFF

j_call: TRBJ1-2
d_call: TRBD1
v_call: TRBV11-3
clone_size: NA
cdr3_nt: TGTGCCAGCAGCTCCCAGGGGGCCGGGACAGGGCACTATGGCTACACCTTC
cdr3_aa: CASSSQGAGTGHYGYTF

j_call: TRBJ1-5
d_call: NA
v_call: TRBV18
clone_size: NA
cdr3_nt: TGTGCCAGCTCTTATAACAGGGCCCCGGATAGCAATCAGCCCCAGCATTTT
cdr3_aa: CASSYNRAPDSNQPQHF

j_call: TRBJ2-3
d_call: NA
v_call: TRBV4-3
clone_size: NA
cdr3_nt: TGCGCCAGCAGCCGAGATAGCCGCGCAGATACGCAGTATTTT
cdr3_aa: CASSRDSRADTQYF

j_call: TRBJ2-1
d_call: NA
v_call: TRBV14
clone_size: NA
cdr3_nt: TGTGCCAGCAGCCAAGATGCAGGCAGTCTGAGCTCCTACAATGAGCAGTTCTTC
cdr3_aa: CASSQDAGSLSSYNEQFF

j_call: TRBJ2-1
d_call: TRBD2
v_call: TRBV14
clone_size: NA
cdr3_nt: TGTGCCAGCAGCATACTAGCGGGCTCCTACAATGAGCAGTTCTTC
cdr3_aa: CASSILAGSYNEQFF

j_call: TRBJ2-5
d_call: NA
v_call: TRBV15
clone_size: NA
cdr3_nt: TGTGCCACCAGCAGAGACCTCGGGGAGACCCAGTACTTC
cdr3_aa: CATSRDLGETQYF

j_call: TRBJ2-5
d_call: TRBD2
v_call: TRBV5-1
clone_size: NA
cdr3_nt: TGCGCCAGCAGCTTGGGTAGCGGGGTCGACTACCAAGAGACCCAGTACTTC
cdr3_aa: CASSLGSGVDYQETQYF

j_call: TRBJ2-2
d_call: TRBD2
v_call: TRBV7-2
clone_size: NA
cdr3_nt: TGTGCCAGCAGCCAAAATCAAGCGGGAGGGCCCGGGGAGCTGTTTTTT
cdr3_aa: CASSQNQAGGPGELFF

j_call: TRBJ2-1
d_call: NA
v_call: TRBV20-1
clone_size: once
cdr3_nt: TGCAGTGCTAGACCTAATAATGAGCAGTTCTTC
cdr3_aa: CSARPNNEQFF

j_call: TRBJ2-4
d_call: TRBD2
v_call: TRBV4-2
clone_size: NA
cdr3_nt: TGTGCCAGCAGCCAAGTCCTACTAGCGGGAGCCGAGCATTTAGCCAAAAACATTCAGTACTTC
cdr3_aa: CASSQVLLAGAEHLAKNIQYF

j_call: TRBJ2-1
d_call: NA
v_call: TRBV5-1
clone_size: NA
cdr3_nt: TGCGCCAGCAGCTTGTACTCGCCACCTAATGAGCAGTTCTTC
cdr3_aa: CASSLYSPPNEQFF

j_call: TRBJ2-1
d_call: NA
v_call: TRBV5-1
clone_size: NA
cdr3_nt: TGCGCCAGCAGCTTGAGACTAGGAAGTGGCAATGAGCAGTTCTTC
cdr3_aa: CASSLRLGSGNEQFF

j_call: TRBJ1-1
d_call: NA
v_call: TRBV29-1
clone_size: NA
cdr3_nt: TGCAGCGTTGAGAATCAGGGGAACACTGAAGCTTTCTTT
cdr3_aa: CSVENQGNTEAFF

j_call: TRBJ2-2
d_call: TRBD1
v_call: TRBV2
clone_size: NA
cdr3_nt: TGTGCCAGCAAGCTAGGGACAGGGAGGACCGGGGAGCTGTTTTTT
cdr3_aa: CASKLGTGRTGELFF

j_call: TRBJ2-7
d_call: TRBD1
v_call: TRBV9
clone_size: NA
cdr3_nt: TGTGCCAGCAGCCCCCGGACAGGGGGAAGATCCGAGCAGTACTTC
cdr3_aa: CASSPRTGGRSEQYF

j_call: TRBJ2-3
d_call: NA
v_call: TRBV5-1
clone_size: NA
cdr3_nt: TGCGCCAGCAGCACCACAGGGAGCTTCCCAGATACGCAGTATTTT
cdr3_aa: CASSTTGSFPDTQYF

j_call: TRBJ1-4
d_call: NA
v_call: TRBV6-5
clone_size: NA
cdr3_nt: TGTGCCAGCAGAATAGATGCAACTAATGAAAAACTGTTTTTT
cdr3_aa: CASRIDATNEKLFF

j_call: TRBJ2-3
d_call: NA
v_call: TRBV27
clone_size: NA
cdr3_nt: TGTGCCAGCAGGGTAGAGGGAGGCACAGATACGCAGTATTTT
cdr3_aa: CASRVEGGTDTQYF

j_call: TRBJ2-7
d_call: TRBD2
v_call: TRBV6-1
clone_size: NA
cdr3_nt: TGTGCCAGCAGTGAAGGGGTGGCGGTAGCGGGAGGGTTCTACGAGCAGTACTTC
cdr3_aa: CASSEGVAVAGGFYEQYF

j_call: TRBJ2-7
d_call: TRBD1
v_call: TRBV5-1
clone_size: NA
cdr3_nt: TGCGCCAGCAGCTATTCGCGGACAGGGCTCGACGAGCAGTACTTC
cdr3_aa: CASSYSRTGLDEQYF

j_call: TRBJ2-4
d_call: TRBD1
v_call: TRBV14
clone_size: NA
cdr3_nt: TGTGCCAGCAGCTACCAGGGGGCAAACATTCAGTACTTC
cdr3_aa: CASSYQGANIQYF

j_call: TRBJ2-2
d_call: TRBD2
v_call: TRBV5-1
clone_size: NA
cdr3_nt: TGCGCCAGCAGCTTGCCAGGCCTAGCGGGGAACACCGGGGAGCTGTTTTTT
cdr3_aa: CASSLPGLAGNTGELFF

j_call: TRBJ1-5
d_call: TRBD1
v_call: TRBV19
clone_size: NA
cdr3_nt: TGTGCCAGTAACGGACAGGTCAATCAGCCCCAGCATTTT
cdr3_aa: CASNGQVNQPQHF

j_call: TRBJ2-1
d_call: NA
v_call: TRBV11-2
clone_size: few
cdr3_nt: TGTGCCAGCAGTCCGCAGGGCAATGAGCAGTTCTTC
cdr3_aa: CASSPQGNEQFF

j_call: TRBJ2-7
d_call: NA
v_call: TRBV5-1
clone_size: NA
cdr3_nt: TGCGCCAGCAGCTTGGTTGCGGGTTACGAGCAGTACTTC
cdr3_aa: CASSLVAGYEQYF

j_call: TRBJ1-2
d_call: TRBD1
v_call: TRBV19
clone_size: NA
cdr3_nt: TGTGCCAGTAGTCCGACAGGGATCAACTATGGCTACACCTTC
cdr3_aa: CASSPTGINYGYTF

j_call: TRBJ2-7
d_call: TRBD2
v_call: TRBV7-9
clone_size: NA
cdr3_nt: TGTGCCAGCAGCTTAGGTAGCCTAGCGGGAGGCGAGCAGTACTTC
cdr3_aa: CASSLGSLAGGEQYF

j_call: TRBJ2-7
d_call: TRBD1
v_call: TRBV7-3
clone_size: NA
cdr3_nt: TGTGCCAGCAGCCCCAGACAGGGAAGGGAGCAGTACTTC
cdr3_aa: CASSPRQGREQYF

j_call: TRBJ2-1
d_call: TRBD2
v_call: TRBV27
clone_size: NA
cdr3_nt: TGTGCCAGCAGAATACTAGCGGGAAAGGACAATGAGCAGTTCTTC
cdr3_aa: CASRILAGKDNEQFF

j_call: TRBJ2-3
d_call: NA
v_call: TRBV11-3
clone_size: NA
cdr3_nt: TGTGCCAGCAGCTTAGCGGGAGCAGAAGATACGCAGTATTTT
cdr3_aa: CASSLAGAEDTQYF

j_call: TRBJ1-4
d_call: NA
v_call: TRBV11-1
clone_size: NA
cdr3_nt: TGTGCCAGCAGCTCCAGGACGGGATTTAATGAAAAACTGTTTTTT
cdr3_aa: CASSSRTGFNEKLFF

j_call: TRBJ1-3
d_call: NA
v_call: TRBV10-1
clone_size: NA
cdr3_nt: TGCGCCAGCAGTGCTGAAGAGCGAAACACCATATATTTT
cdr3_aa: CASSAEERNTIYF

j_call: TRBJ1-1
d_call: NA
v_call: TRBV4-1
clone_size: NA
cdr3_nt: TGCGCCAGCAGCCAAGATGAGGTGGAGGGTACTGAAGCTTTCTTT
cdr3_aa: CASSQDEVEGTEAFF

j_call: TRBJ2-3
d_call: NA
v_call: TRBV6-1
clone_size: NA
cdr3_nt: TGTGCCAGTGCGAGACTTCCTTTTACAGATACGCAGTATTTT
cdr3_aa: CASARLPFTDTQYF

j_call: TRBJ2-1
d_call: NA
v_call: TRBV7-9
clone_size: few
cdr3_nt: TGTGCCAGCAGCTTACCAGGGAACCATGAGCAGTTCTTC
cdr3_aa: CASSLPGNHEQFF

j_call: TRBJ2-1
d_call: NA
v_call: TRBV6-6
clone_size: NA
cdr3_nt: TGTGCCAGCAGTCTTAGCGACCCCTGGAATGAGCAGTTCTTC
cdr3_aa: CASSLSDPWNEQFF

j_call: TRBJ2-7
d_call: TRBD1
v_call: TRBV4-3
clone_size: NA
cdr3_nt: TGCGCCAGTCAGGCGAACAGGGGTCTCTCCTACGAGCAGTACTTC
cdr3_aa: CASQANRGLSYEQYF

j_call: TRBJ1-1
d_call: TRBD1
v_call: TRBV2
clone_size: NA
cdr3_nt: TGTGCCAGCAGCACAGGGGGGTTGAGGTCGAACACTGAAGCTTTCTTT
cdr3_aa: CASSTGGLRSNTEAFF

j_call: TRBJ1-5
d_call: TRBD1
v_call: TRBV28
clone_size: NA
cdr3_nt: TGTGCCAGCAGTTTCGGGGACAGGGTCAATCAGCCCCAGCATTTT
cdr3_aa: CASSFGDRVNQPQHF

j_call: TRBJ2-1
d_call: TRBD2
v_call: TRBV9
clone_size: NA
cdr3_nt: TGTGCCAGCAGCGTAACCCCAGGCGGGAGGGCCTACAATGAGCAGTTCTTC
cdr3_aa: CASSVTPGGRAYNEQFF

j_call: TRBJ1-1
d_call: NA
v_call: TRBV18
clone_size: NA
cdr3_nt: TGTGCCAGCTCGGCAGCGGGCGGGACTGAAGCTTTCTTT
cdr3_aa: CASSAAGGTEAFF

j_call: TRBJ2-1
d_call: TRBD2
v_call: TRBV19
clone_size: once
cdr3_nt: TGTGCCAGTAGTCTAGCGGGAGGGCCCGGAAATGAGCAGTTCTTC
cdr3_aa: CASSLAGGPGNEQFF

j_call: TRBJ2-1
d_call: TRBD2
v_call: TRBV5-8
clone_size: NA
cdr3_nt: TGTGCCAGCCGAAAAGGGACTAGCGGGATGAATGAGCAGTTCTTC
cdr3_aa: CASRKGTSGMNEQFF

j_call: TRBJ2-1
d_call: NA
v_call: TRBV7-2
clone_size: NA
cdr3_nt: TGTGCCAGCAGCTTAAGCCGTCCCAATGAGCAGTTCTTC
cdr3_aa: CASSLSRPNEQFF

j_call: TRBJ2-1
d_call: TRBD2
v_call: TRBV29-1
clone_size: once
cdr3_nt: TGCAGCGTTCTCCCCCGCAGCGGGAGGTTCGGTGAGCAGTTCTTC
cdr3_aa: CSVLPRSGRFGEQFF

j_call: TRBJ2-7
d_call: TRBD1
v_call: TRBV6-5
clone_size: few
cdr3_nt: TGTGCCAGCAGTCAAAGAGGGACAGCCTACGAGCAGTACTTC
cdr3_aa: CASSQRGTAYEQYF

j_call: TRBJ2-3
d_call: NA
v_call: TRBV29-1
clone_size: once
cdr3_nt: TGCAGCGCCAATCGAGGCCGGCAGAGAGCAGATACGCAGTATTTT
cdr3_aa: CSANRGRQRADTQYF

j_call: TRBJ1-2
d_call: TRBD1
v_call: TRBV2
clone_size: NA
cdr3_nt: TGTGCCAGCGCCGCGCAGGGGGCCATCTATGGCTACACCTTC
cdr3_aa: CASAAQGAIYGYTF